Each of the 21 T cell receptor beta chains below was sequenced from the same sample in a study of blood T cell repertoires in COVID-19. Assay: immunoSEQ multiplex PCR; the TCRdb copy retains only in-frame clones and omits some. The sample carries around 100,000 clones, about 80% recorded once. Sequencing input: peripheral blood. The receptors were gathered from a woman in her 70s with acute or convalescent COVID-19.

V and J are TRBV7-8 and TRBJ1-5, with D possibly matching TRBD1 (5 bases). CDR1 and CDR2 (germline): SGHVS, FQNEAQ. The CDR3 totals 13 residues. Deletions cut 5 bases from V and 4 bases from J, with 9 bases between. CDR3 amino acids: CASSPGGNQPQHF. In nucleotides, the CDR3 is TGTGCCAGCAGCCCCGGGGGGAATCAGCCCCAGCATTTT.

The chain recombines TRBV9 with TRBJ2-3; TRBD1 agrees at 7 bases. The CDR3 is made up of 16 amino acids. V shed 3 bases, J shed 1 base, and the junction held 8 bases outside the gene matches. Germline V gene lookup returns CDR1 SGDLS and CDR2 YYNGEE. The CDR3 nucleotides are TGTGCCAGCAGCGATGAGGGGGCTTTAGGCACAGATACGCAGTATTTT. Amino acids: CASSDEGALGTDTQYF. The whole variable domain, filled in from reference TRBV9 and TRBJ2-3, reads DSGVTQTPKHLITATGQRVTLRCSPRSGDLSVYWYQQSLDQGLQFLIQYYNGEERAKGNILERFSAQQFPDLHSELNLSSLELGDSALYFCASSDEGALGTDTQYFGPGTRLTVL.

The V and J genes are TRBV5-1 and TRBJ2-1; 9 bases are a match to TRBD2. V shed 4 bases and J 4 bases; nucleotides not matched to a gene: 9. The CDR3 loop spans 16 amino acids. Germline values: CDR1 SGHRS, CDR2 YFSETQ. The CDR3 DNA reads TGCGCCAGCAGCGAAGGTAGCGGGGGATCGTACAATGAGCAGTTCTTC. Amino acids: CASSEGSGGSYNEQFF. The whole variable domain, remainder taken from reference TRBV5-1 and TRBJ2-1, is KAGVTQTPRYLIKTRGQQVTLSCSPISGHRSVSWYQQTPGQGLQFLFEYFSETQRNKGNFPGRFSGRQFSNSRSEMNVSTLELGDSALYLCASSEGSGGSYNEQFFGPGTRLTVL.

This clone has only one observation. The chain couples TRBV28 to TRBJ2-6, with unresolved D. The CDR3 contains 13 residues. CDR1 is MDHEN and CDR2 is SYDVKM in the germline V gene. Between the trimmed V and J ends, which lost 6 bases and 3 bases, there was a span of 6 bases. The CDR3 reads CASSEHGANVLTF. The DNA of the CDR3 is TGTGCCAGCAGCGAGCATGGGGCCAACGTCCTGACTTTC.

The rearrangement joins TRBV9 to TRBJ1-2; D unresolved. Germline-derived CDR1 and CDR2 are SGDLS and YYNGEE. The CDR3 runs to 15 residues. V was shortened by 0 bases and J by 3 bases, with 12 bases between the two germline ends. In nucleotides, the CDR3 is TGTGCCAGCAGCGTAGGTGTCACGGCGGACTATGGCTACACCTTC. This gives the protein CASSVGVTADYGYTF.

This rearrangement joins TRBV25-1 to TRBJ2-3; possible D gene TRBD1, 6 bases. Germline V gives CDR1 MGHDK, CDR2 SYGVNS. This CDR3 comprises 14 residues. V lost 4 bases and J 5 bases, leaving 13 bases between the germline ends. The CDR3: CASSGGGEGDTQYF. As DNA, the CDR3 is TGTGCCAGCAGTGGAGGGGGTGAAGGAGATACGCAGTATTTT.

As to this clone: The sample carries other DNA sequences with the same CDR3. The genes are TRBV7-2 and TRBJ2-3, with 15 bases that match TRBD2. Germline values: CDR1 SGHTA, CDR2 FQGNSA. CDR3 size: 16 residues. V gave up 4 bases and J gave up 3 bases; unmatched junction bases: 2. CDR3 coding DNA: TGTGCCAGCAGCTCCGGGACTAGCGGGGGGACAGATACGCAGTATTTT. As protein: CASSSGTSGGTDTQYF.

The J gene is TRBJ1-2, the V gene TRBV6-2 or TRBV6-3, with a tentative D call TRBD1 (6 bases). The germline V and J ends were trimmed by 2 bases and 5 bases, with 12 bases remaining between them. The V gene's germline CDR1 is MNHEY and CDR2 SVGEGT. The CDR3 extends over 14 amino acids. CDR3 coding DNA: TGTGCCAGCAGTTACGGGTACAGGGATTATGGCTACACCTTC. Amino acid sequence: CASSYGYRDYGYTF.

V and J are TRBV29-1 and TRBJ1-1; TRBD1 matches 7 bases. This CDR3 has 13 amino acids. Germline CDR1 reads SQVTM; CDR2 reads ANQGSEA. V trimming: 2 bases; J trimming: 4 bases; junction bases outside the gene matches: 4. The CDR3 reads CSVESDRATEAFF. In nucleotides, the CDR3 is TGCAGCGTTGAATCTGACAGGGCCACTGAAGCTTTCTTT.

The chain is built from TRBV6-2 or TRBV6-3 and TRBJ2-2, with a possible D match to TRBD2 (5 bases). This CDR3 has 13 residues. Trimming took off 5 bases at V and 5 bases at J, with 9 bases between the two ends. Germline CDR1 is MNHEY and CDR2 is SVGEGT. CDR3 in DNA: TGTGCCAGCAGTCCCGGGGAAACCGGGGAGCTGTTTTTT. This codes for CASSPGETGELFF.

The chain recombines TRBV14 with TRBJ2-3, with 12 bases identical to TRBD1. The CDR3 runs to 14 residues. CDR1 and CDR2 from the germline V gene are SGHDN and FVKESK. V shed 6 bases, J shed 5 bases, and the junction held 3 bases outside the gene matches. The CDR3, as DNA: TGTGCCAGCAGGGGACAGGGGGCCGGAGATACGCAGTATTTT. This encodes CASRGQGAGDTQYF.

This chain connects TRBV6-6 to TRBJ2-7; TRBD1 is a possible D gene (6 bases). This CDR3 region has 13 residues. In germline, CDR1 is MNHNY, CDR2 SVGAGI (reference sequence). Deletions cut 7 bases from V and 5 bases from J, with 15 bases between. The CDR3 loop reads CASKAGERNEQYF. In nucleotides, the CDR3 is TGTGCCAGCAAGGCAGGGGAGAGGAACGAGCAGTACTTC.

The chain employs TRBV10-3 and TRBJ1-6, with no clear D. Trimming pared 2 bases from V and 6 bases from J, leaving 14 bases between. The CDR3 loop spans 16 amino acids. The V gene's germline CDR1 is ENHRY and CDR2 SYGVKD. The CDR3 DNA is TGTGCCATCAGTGAGCCGGGTGCCGGTATTAATTCACCCCTCCACTTT. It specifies CAISEPGAGINSPLHF.

CDR3 sequence reads: CASSPDRGFIESGANVLTF. The CDR3 DNA sequence: TGTGCCAGCAGCCCCGACAGGGGGTTTATAGAGTCTGGGGCCAACGTCCTGACTTTC. This rearrangement joins TRBV13 to TRBJ2-6; 9 positions match TRBD1. The CDR3 is 19 residues long. The germline V gene encodes CDR1 PRHDT and CDR2 FYEKMQ (reference sequence). The V and J ends lost 5 bases and 1 base, in that order; junction bases with no gene match: 12. Drawing the rest from reference TRBV13 and TRBJ2-6, the complete variable domain is AAGVIQSPRHLIKEKRETATLKCYPIPRHDTVYWYQQGPGQDPQFLISFYEKMQSDKGSIPDRFSAQQFSDYHSELNMSSLELGDSALYFCASSPDRGFIESGANVLTFGAGSRLTVL.

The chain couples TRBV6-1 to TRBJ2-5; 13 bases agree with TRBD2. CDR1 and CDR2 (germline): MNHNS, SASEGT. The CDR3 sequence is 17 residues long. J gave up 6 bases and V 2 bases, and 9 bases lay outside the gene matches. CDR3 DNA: TGTGCCAGCAGTGAAACCCCTCTACTAGCGGGGGGGAAGACCCAGTACTTC. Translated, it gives CASSETPLLAGGKTQYF.

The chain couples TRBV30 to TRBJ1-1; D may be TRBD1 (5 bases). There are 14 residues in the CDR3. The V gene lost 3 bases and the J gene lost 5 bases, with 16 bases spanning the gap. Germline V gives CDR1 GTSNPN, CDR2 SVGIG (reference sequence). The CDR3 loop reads CAWSPGTGGTEAFF. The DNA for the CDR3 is TGTGCCTGGAGCCCTGGGACTGGGGGGACTGAAGCTTTCTTT.

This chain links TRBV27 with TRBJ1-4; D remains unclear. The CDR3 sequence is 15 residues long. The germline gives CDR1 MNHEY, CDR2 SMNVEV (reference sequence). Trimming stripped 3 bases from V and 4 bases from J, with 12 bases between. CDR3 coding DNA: TGTGCCAGCAGTTTTGGACCGGGATTTAATGAAAAACTGTTTTTT. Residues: CASSFGPGFNEKLFF.

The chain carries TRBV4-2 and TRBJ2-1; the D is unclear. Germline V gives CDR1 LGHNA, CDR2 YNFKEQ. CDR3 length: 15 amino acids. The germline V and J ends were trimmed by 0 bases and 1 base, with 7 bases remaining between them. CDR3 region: CASSQDSGSYNEQFF. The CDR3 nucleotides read TGTGCCAGCAGCCAAGATTCGGGTTCCTACAATGAGCAGTTCTTC.

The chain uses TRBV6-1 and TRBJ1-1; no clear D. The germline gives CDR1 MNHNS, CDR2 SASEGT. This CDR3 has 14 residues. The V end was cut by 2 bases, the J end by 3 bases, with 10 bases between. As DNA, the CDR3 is TGTGCCAGCAGTGAATTAGCCTGGGACACTGAAGCTTTCTTT. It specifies CASSELAWDTEAFF.

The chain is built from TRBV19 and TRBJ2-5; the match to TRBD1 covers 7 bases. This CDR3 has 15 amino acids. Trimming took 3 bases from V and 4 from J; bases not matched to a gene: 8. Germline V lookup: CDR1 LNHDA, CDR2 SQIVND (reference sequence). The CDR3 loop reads CASSIQGVLGETQYF. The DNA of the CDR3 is TGTGCCAGTAGTATCCAGGGGGTATTGGGAGAGACCCAGTACTTC.

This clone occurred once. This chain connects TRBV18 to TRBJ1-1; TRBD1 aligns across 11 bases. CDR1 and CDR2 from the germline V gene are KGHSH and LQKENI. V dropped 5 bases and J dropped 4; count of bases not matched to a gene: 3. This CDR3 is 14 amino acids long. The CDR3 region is CASSSGQGGTEAFF. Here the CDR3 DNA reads TGTGCCAGCTCATCGGGACAGGGGGGCACTGAAGCTTTCTTT.